The entry that follows covers one TCR beta chain sequence. What it recognizes is unknown. A junction boundary mismatches the germline segment, possibly from a read error. Germline V gives CDR1 SSHAT, CDR2 FNYEAQ (reference sequence). The length of the CDR3 is 16 residues. The data were taken from a study of vaccination and CD4 T cells after COVID-19. Treatment here: approximately 9-day PBMC culture with coronavirus spike peptide pools or control peptides (ViraFEST assay). The Oncomine TCR Beta short-read assay sequenced DNA from cultured CD4+ T cells. Investigators isolated genomic DNA from cultured CD4+ T cells. Each CDR3 protein is one row after TCRdb ran MiXCR on the PCR reads. The table includes 10,000 or so distinct CDR3 sequences, around half detected once.

Sequencing was performed on CD4+ T cells from blood, cultured in vitro. This chain joins TRBV7-7 and TRBJ2-3, with a weak D call TRBD2 (5 bases). The receptor was derived from a human donor who had recovered from COVID-19. The CDR3 reads CASSLASGGPGDTQYF. CDR3 DNA: TGTGCTAGCAGCTTAGCCTCAGGCGGTCCGGGGGATACGCAGTATTTT. The full variable domain, in which reference TRBV7-7 and TRBJ2-3 provide the parts outside the CDR3, is GAGVSQSPRYKVTKRGQDVTLRCDPISSHATLYWYQQALGQGPEFLTYFNYEAQPDKSGLPSDRFSAERPEGSISTLTIQRTEQRDSAMYRCASSLASGGPGDTQYFGPGTRLTVL.